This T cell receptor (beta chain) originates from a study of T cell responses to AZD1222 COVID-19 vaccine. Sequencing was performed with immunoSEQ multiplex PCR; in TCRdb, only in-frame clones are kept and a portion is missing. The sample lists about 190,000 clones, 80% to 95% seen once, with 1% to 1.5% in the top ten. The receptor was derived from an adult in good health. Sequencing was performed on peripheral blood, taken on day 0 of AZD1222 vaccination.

The CDR3 DNA reads as TGTGCCAGCAGCTTTCTTATATCCGAGCAGTACTTC. Protein sequence: CASSFLISEQYF. The chain is built from TRBV5-6 and TRBJ2-7; D not certain. V was trimmed by 2 bases and J by 6 bases, leaving 9 bases between them. The CDR3 has 12 residues. CDR1 is SGHDT and CDR2 is YYEEEE in the germline V gene.